This TCR beta chain is drawn from a study of T cells in Graves' hyperthyroidism and ophthalmopathy. Per germline, CDR1 SEHNR and CDR2 FQNEAQ (reference sequence). CDR3 length: 12 residues. The V gene lost 6 bases and the J gene lost 5 bases, with 10 bases spanning the gap. The PBMCs studied were ones that came from 8.5 to 10 ml fresh peripheral blood. Study-level points and caveats: The model foresaw ophthalmopathy a median about 6.5 months prior to onset.

It was RNA transcripts that yielded the amplified TCR beta CDR3 regions. The primer set for the first-round RT-PCR of the TCR CDR3 was HTBI. A single record per CDR3 protein comes from TCRdb applying MiXCR to the multiplex PCR reads. The profile shows about 360,000 distinct CDR3 sequences, 19% of them singletons. Many counts were recorded for this clonotype. Its antigen is unknown. V usage is TRBV7-9 and J usage is TRBJ1-1; no clear D gene. The sequenced sample was blood. This clonotype was sampled from a woman between 18 and 29 years old with Graves' hyperthyroidism. The CDR3, as DNA: TGTGCCAGCAGGCTAACCGTGACTGAAGCTTTCTTT. This sequence encodes CASRLTVTEAFF.